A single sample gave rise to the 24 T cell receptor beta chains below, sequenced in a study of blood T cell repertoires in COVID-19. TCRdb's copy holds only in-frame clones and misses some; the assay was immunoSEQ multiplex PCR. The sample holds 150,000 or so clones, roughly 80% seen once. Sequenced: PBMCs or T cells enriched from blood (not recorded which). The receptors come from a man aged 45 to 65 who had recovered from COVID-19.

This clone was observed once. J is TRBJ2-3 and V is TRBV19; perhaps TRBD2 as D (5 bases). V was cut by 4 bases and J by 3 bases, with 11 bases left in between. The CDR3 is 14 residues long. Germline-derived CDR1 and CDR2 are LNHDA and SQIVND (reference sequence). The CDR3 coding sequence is TGTGCCAGTAGTACTTCAGGAGGTACAGATACGCAGTATTTT. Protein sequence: CASSTSGGTDTQYF.

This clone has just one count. Here the CDR3 reads CATSRAPWQGVDNEQFF. For the CDR3, the DNA is TGTGCCACCAGCCGCGCCCCATGGCAGGGGGTGGACAATGAGCAGTTCTTC. The V call is TRBV15, the J call TRBJ2-1, with 7 bases lining up with TRBD1. CDR1 and CDR2 (germline): LNHNV, YYDKDF (reference sequence). The CDR3 totals 17 residues. The junction had 15 bases not matched to a gene; V was cut back by 5 bases and J by 5 bases.

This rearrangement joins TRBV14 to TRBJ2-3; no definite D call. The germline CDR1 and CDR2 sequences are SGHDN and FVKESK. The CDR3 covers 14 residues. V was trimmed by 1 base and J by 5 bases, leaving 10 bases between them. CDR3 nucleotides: TGTGCCAGCAGCCAAGCTATAAGAGGAGATACGCAGTATTTT. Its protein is CASSQAIRGDTQYF. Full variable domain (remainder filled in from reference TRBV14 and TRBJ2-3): EAGVTQFPSHSVIEKGQTVTLRCDPISGHDNLYWYRRVMGKEIKFLLHFVKESKQDESGMPNNRFLAERTGGTYSTLKVQPAELEDSGVYFCASSQAIRGDTQYFGPGTRLTVL.

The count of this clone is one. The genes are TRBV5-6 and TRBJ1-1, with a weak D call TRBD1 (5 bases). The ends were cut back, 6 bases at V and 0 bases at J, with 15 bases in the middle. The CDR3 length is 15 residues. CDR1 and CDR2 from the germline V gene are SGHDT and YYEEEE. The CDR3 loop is CASTTGWAMNTEAFF. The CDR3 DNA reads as TGTGCCAGCACCACAGGATGGGCCATGAACACTGAAGCTTTCTTT. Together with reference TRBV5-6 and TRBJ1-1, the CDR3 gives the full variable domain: DAGVTQSPTHLIKTRGQQVTLRCSPKSGHDTVSWYQQALGQGPQFIFQYYEEEERQRGNFPDRFSGHQFPNYSSELNVNALLLGDSALYLCASTTGWAMNTEAFFGQGTRLTVV.

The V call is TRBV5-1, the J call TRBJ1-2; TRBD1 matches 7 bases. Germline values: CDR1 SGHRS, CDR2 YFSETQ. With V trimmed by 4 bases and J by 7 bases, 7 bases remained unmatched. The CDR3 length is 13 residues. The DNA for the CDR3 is TGCGCCAGCAGCACGCAGGGGGTCGGTGGCTACACCTTC. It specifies CASSTQGVGGYTF. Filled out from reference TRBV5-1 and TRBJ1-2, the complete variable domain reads KAGVTQTPRYLIKTRGQQVTLSCSPISGHRSVSWYQQTPGQGLQFLFEYFSETQRNKGNFPGRFSGRQFSNSRSEMNVSTLELGDSALYLCASSTQGVGGYTFGSGTRLTVV.

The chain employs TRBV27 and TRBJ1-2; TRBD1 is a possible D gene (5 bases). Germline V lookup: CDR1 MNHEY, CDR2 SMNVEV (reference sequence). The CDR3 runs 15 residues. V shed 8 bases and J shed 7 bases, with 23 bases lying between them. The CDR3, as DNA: TGTGCCAGCGGATCCGGGGCGGGGGGTCTTAGTGGCTACACCTTC. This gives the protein CASGSGAGGLSGYTF.

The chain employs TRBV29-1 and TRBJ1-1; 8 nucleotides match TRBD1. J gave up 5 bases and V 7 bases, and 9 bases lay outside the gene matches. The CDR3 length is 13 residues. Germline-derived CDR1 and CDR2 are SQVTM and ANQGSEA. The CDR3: CSGEAGGRTEAFF. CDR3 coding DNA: TGCAGCGGGGAGGCAGGGGGCCGGACTGAAGCTTTCTTT. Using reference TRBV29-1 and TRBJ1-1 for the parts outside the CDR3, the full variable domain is SAVISQKPSRDICQRGTSLTIQCQVDSQVTMMFWYRQQPGQSLTLIATANQGSEATYESGFVIDKFPISRPNLTFSTLTVSNMSPEDSSIYLCSGEAGGRTEAFFGQGTRLTVV.

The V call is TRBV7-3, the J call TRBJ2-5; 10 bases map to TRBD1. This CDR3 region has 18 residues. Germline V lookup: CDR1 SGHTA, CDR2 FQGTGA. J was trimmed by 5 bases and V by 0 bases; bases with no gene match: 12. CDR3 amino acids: CASSLTRTGGGARETQYF. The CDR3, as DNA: TGTGCCAGCAGCTTAACGCGGACAGGGGGTGGAGCCCGGGAGACCCAGTACTTC.

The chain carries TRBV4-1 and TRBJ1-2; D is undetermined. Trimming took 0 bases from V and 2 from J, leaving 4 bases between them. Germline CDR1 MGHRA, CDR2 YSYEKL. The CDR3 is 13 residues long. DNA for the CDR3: TGCGCCAGCAGCCAAGACGGGAACTATGGCTACACCTTC. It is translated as CASSQDGNYGYTF.

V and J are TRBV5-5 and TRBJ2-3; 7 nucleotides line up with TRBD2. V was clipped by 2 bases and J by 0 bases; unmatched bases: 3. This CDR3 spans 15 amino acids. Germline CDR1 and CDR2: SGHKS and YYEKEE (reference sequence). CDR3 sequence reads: CASSFPGGSTDTQYF. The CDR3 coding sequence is TGTGCCAGCAGCTTTCCCGGGGGGAGCACAGATACGCAGTATTTT.

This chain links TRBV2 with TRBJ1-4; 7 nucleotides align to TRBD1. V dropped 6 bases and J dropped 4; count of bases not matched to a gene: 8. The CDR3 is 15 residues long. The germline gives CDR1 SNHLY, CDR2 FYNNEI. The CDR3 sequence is CASSPSGTVNEKLFF. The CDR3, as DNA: TGTGCCAGCAGCCCTTCCGGGACAGTTAATGAAAAACTGTTTTTT.

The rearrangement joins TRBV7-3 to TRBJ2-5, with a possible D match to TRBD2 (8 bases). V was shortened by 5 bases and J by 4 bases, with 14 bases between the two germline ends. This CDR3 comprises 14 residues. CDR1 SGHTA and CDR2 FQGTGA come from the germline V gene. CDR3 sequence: CASSRGGQLETQYF. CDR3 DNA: TGTGCCAGCAGCCGGGGGGGACAGCTAGAGACCCAGTACTTC.

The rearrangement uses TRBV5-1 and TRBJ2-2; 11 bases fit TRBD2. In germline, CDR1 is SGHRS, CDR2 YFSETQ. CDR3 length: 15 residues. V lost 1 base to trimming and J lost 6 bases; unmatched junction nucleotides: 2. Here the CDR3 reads CASSLSLAGAGELFF. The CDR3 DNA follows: TGCGCCAGCAGCTTGTCACTAGCGGGGGCCGGGGAGCTGTTTTTT.

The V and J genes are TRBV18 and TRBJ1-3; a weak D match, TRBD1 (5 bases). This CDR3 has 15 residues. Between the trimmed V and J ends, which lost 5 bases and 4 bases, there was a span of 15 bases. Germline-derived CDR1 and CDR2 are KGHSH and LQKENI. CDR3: CASSTTATPGNTIYF. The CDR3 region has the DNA TGTGCCAGCTCAACGACAGCCACCCCAGGAAACACCATATATTTT.

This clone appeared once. CDR3 protein: CASSLGFPGQGASGNTIYF. CDR3 in DNA: TGTGCCAGCAGCTTGGGATTTCCGGGACAGGGGGCCTCTGGAAACACCATATATTTT. This chain links TRBV5-4 with TRBJ1-3, with 12 nucleotides matching TRBD1. Germline-derived CDR1 and CDR2 are SGHNT and YYREEE (reference sequence). This CDR3 region has 19 residues. The J segment lost 0 bases and the V segment lost 0 bases, leaving 7 bases of the junction unmatched.

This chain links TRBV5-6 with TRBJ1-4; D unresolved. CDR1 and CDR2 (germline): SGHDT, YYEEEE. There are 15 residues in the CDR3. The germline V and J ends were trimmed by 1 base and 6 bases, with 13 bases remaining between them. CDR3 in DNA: TGTGCCAGCAGCTTGACTAGCGCCGGGGATGAAAAACTGTTTTTT. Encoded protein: CASSLTSAGDEKLFF.

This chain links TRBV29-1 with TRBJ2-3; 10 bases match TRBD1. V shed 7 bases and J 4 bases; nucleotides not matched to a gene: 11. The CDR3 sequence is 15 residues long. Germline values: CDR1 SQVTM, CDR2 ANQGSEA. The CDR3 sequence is CSARPGQGKADTQYF. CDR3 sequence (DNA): TGCAGCGCCCGTCCGGGACAGGGGAAGGCAGATACGCAGTATTTT.

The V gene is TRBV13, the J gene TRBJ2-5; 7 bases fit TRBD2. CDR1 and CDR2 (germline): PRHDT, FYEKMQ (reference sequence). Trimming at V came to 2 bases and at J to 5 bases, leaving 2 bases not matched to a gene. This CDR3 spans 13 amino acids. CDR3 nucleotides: TGTGCCAGCAGCTTAACCGGGGGGGAGACCCAGTACTTC. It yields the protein CASSLTGGETQYF.

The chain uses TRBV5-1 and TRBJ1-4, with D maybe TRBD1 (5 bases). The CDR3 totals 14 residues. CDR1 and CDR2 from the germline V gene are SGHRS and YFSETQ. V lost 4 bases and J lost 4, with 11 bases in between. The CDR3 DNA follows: TGCGCCAGCAGCCCCGACAGTTATAATGAAAAACTGTTTTTT. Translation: CASSPDSYNEKLFF.

CDR3 sequence: CASSPRQGGPYEQYF. Here the CDR3 DNA reads TGTGCCAGCTCACCAAGGCAGGGAGGGCCCTACGAGCAGTACTTC. The chain employs TRBV18 and TRBJ2-7; TRBD2 matches at 7 bases. Germline CDR1 is KGHSH and CDR2 is LQKENI. This CDR3 contains 15 residues. V was pared by 2 bases and J by 2 bases, with 6 bases of the junction left unmatched. The full variable domain, with the rest looked up from reference TRBV18 and TRBJ2-7, is NAGVMQNPRHLVRRRGQEARLRCSPMKGHSHVYWYRQLPEEGLKFMVYLQKENIIDESGMPKERFSAEFPKEGPSILRIQQVVRGDSAAYFCASSPRQGGPYEQYFGPGTRLTVT.

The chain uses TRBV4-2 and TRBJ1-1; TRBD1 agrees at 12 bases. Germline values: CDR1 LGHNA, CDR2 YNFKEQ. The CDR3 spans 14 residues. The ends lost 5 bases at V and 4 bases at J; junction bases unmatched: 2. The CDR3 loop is CASSSGQGATEAFF. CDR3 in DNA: TGTGCCAGCAGCTCGGGACAGGGGGCCACTGAAGCTTTCTTT.

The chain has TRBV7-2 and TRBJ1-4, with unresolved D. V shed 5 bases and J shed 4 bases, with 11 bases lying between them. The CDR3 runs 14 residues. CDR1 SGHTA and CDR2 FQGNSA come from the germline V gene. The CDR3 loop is CASSPRVGNEKLFF. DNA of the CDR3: TGTGCCAGCAGCCCCCGGGTGGGTAATGAAAAACTGTTTTTT.

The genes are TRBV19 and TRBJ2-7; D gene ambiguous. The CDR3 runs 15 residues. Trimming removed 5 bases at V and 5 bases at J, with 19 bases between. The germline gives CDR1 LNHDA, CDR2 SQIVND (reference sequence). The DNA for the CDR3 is TGTGCCAGTAGTCCATCAGACGCAGGTGGCCACGAGCAGTACTTC. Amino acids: CASSPSDAGGHEQYF.

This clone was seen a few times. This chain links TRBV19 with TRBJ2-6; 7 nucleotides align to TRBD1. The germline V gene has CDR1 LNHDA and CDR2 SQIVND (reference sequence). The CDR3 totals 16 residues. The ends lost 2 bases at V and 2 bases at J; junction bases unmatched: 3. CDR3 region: CASSIFQGAGANVLTF. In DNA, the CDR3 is TGTGCCAGTAGTATATTCCAGGGGGCTGGGGCCAACGTCCTGACTTTC.